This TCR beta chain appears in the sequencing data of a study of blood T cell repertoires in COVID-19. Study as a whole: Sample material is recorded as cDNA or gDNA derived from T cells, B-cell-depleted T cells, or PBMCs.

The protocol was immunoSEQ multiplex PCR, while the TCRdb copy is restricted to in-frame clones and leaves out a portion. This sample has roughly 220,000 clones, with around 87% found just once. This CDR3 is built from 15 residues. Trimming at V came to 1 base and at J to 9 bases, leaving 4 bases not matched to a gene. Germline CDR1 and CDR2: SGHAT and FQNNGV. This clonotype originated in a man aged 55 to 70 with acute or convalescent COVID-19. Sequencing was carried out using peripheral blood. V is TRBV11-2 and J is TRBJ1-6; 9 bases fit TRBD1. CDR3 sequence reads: CASSLVTGGSSPLHF. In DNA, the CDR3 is TGTGCCAGCAGCTTAGTGACAGGGGGTAGTTCACCCCTCCACTTT.